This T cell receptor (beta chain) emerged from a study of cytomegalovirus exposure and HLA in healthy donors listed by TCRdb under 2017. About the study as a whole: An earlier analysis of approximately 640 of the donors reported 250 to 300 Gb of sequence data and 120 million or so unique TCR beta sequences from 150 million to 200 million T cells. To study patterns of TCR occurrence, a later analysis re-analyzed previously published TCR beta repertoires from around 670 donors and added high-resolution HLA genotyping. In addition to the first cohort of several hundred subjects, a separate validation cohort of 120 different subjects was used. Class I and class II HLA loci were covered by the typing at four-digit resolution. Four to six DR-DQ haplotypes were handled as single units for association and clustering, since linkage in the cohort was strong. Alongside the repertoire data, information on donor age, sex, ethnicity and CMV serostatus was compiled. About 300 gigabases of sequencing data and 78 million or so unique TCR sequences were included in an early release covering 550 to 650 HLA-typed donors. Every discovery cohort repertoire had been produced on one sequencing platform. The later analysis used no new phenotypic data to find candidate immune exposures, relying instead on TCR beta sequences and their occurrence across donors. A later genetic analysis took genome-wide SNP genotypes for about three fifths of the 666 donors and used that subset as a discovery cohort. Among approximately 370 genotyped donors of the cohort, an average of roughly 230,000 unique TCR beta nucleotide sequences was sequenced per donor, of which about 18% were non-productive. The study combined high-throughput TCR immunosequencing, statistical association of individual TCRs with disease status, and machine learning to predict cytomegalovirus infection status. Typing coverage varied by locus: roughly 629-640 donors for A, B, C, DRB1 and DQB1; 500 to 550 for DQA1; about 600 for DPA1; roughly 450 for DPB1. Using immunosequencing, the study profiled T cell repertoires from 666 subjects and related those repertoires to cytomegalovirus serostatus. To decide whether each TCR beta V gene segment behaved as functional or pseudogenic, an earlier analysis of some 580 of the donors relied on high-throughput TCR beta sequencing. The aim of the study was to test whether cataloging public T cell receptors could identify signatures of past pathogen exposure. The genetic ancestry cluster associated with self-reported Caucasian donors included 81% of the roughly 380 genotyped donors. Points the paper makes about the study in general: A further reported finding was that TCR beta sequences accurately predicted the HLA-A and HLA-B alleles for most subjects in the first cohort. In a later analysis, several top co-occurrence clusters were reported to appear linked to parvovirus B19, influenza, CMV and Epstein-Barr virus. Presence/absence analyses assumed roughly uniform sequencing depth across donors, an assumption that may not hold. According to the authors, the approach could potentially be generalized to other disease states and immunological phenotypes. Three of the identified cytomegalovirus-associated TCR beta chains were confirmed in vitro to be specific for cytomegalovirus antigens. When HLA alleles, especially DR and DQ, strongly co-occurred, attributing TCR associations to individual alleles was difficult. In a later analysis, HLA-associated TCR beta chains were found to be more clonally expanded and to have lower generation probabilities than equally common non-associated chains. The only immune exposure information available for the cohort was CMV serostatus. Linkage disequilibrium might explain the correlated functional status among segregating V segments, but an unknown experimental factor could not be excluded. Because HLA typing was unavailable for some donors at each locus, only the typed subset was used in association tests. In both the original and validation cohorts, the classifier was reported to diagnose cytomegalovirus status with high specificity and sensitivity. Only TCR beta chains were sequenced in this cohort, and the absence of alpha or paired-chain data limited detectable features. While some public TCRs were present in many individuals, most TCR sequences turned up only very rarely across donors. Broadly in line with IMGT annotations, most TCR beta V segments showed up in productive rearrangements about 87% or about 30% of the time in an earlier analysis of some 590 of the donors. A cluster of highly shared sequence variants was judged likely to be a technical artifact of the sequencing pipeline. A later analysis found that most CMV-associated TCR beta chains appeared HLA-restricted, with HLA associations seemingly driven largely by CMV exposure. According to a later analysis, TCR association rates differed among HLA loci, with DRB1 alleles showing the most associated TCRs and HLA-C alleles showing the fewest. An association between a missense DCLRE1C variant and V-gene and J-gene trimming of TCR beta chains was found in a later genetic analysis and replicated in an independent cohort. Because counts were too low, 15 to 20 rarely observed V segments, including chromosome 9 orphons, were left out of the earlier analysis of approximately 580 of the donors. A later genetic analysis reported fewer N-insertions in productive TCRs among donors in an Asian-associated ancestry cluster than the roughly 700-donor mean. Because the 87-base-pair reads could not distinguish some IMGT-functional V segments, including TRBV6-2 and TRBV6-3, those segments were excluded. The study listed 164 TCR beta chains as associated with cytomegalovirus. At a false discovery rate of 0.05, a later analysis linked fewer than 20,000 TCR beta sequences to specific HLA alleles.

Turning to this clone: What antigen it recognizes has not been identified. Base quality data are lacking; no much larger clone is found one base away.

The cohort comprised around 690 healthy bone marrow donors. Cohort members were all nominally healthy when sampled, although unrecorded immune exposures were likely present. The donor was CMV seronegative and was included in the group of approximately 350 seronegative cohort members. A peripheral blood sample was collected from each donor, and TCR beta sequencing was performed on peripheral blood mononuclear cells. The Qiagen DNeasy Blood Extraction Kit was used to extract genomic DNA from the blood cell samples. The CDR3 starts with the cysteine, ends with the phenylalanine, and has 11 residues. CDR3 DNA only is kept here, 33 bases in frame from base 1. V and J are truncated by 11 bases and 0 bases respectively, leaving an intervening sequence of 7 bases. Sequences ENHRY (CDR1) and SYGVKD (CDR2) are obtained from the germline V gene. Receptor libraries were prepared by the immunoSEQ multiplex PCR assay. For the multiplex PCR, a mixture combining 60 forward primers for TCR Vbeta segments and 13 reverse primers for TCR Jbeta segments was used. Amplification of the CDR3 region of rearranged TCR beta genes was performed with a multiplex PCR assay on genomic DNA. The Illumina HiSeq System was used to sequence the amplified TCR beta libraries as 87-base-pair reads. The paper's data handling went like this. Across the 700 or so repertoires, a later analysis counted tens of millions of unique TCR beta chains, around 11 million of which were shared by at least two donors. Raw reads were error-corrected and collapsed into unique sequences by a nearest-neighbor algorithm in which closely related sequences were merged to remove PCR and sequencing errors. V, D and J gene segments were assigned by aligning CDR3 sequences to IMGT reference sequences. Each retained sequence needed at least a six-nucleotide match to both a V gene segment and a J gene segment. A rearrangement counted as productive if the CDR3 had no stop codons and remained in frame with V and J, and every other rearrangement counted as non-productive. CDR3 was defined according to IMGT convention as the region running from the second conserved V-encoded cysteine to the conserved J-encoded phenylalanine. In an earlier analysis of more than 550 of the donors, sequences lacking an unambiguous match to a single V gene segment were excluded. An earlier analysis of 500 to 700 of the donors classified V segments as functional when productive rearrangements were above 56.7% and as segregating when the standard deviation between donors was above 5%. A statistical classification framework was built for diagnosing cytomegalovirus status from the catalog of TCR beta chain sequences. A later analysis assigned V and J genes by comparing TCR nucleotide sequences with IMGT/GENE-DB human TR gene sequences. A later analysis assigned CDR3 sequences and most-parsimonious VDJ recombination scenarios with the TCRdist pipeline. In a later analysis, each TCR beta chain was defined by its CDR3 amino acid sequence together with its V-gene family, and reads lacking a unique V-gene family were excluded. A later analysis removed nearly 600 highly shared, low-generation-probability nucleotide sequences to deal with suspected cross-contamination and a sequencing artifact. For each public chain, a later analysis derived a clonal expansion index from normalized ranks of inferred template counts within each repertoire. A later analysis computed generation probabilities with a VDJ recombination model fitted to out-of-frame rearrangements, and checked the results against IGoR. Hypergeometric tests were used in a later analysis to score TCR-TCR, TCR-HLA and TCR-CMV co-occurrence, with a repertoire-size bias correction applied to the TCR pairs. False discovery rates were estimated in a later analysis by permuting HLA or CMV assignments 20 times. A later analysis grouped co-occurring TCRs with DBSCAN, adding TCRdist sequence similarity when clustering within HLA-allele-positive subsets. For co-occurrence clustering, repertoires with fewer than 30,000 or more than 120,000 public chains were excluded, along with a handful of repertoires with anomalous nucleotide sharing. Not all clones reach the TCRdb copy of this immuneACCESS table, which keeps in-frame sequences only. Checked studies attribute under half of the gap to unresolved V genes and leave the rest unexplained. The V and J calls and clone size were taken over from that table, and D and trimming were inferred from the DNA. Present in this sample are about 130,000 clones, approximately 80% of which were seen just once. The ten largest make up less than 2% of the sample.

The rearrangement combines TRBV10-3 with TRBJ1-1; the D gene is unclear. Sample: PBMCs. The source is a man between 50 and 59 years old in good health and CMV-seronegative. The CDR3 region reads CASHMNTEAFF. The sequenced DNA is TGTGCCTCCCACATGAACACTGAAGCTTTCTTT.